Shown below are 21 T cell receptor beta chains from a single sample sequenced in a study of radiotherapy plus CTLA-4 blockade in lung cancer. The method was immunoSEQ multiplex PCR; TCRdb's version includes in-frame clones alone and lacks a portion of them. The table shows about 99,000 clones, with 80% to 90% occurring only once. Here the sequenced sample was peripheral blood, taken from a patient treated with radiotherapy plus ipilimumab. The receptors were gathered from a human donor with non-small cell lung cancer that progressed on radiotherapy plus ipilimumab.

V usage is TRBV7-9 and J usage is TRBJ1-2; no clear D. With 1 base removed from V and 8 bases from J, the gap between germline ends came to 23 bases. CDR1 and CDR2 from the germline V gene are SEHNR and FQNEAQ (reference sequence). This CDR3 has 17 amino acids. CDR3 residues: CASSLEVALPLNRGYTF. In nucleotides, the CDR3 is TGTGCCAGCAGCTTAGAGGTGGCGCTCCCCTTGAATAGAGGCTACACCTTC.

V is TRBV10-2 and J is TRBJ2-7; D ambiguous. The CDR3 sequence is 12 residues long. Germline loops: CDR1 WSHSY, CDR2 SAAADI. V was pared by 5 bases and J by 4 bases, with 9 bases between. The CDR3 protein is CASSSSFYEQYF. The CDR3 nucleotides are TGCGCCAGCAGTTCTAGTTTTTACGAGCAGTACTTC.

The chain recombines TRBV7-9 with TRBJ1-2; D uncertain. The CDR3 contains 14 residues. The V end lost 1 base, the J end lost 13 bases, and 19 bases lay between the germline ends. CDR1 and CDR2 (germline): SEHNR, FQNEAQ (reference sequence). The CDR3 reads CASSLGEGPSVCTF. The CDR3 DNA reads as TGTGCCAGCAGCTTAGGTGAGGGCCCGTCTGTCTGCACCTTC.

The chain recombines TRBV7-9 with TRBJ2-7; D is possibly TRBD2 (6 bases). This CDR3 is 14 amino acids long. Germline V gene lookup returns CDR1 SEHNR and CDR2 FQNEAQ (reference sequence). V was pared by 2 bases and J by 2 bases, with 10 bases between. The CDR3 sequence: CASSLMDYTYEQYF. The CDR3 bases are TGTGCCAGCAGCTTAATGGACTATACCTACGAGCAGTACTTC.

The rearrangement uses TRBV13 and TRBJ1-2; D unresolved. Trimming left V 8 bases short and J 9 bases short, with 16 bases between. This CDR3 contains 12 residues. The germline V gene has CDR1 PRHDT and CDR2 FYEKMQ (reference sequence). This CDR3 is CASQSGMNSYTF. The CDR3 region has the DNA TGTGCCAGCCAGTCCGGGATGAATAGCTACACCTTC.

The chain combines TRBV2 with TRBJ2-3; D not resolved. CDR3 length: 14 amino acids. V was shortened by 8 bases and J by 2 bases, with 14 bases between the two germline ends. Germline values: CDR1 SNHLY, CDR2 FYNNEI. The CDR3, as DNA: TGTGCCAGCGGTAGGCTAAGACTCACAGATACGCAGTATTTT. The encoded protein is CASGRLRLTDTQYF.

This rearrangement joins TRBV25-1 to TRBJ2-5; either TRBD1 or TRBD2 may fit D (5 bases each). Germline V gives CDR1 MGHDK, CDR2 SYGVNS. Trimming pared 2 bases from V and 6 bases from J, leaving 16 bases between. The length of the CDR3 is 15 residues. The CDR3 loop reads CASSELGTQMKTQYF. CDR3 coding DNA: TGTGCCAGCAGTGAACTCGGGACCCAGATGAAGACCCAGTACTTC.

V gene TRBV5-6 combines with J gene TRBJ1-2; no clear D. The CDR3 is 13 amino acids. Deletions cut 0 bases from V and 1 base from J, with 4 bases between. CDR1 and CDR2 from the germline V gene are SGHDT and YYEEEE. The CDR3 spells CASSLGRNYGYTF. As DNA, the CDR3 is TGTGCCAGCAGCTTGGGGCGTAACTATGGCTACACCTTC.

This clone was recorded a few times. The chain uses TRBV11-2 and TRBJ1-3; TRBD1 agrees at 8 bases. This CDR3 spans 12 amino acids. V trimming: 8 bases; J trimming: 7 bases; junction bases outside the gene matches: 4. The germline V gene has CDR1 SGHAT and CDR2 FQNNGV. The CDR3 is CASSGTGNTIYF. Here the CDR3 DNA reads TGTGCCAGCTCGGGGACAGGCAACACCATATATTTT.

The chain couples TRBV6-5 to TRBJ2-7; 13 bases match TRBD2. Trimming removed 5 bases from V and 2 bases from J; junction bases left unmatched: 3. CDR1 MNHEY and CDR2 SVGAGI come from the germline V gene. CDR3 length: 15 amino acids. The CDR3 coding sequence is TGTGCCAGCAGTGCGACTAGCGGGAGGCCCTACGAGCAGTACTTC. This codes for CASSATSGRPYEQYF.

Remarks on this clone: Within the sample, other DNA sequences also encode this same CDR3. The chain employs TRBV5-1 and TRBJ2-6; a weak D match, TRBD2 (6 bases). Per germline, CDR1 SGHRS and CDR2 YFSETQ. The CDR3 is 15 amino acids. V lost 2 bases and J 4 bases, leaving 10 bases between the germline ends. The CDR3 region is CASSFGGLGANVLTF. The CDR3 nucleotides are TGCGCCAGCAGCTTTGGGGGACTCGGGGCCAACGTCCTGACTTTC.

In DNA form, the CDR3 reads TGTGCCAGCAGTATCGGCGGGGGACTGGGCGAGCAGTACTTC. The encoded protein is CASSIGGGLGEQYF. The V call is TRBV2, the J call TRBJ2-7, with TRBD2 matching 7 bases. Germline CDR1 and CDR2: SNHLY and FYNNEI. Trimming took 5 bases from V and 6 from J; bases not matched to a gene: 10. The CDR3 runs 14 residues.

The chain joins TRBV27 to TRBJ1-4; D unclear. Looked up from germline, CDR1 is MNHEY and CDR2 is SMNVEV (reference sequence). Trimming took 7 bases from V and 7 from J, leaving 16 bases between them. The CDR3 runs 14 residues. For the CDR3, the DNA is TGTGCCAGCACGTCCTGGGCCATAGGTGAAAAACTGTTTTTT. Protein: CASTSWAIGEKLFF.

The rearrangement links TRBV9 to TRBJ2-7, with 8 nucleotides matching TRBD1. The CDR3 runs to 14 residues. The junction had 8 bases not matched to a gene; V was cut back by 4 bases and J by 5 bases. Germline V CDR1 and CDR2: SGDLS, YYNGEE. The DNA for the CDR3 is TGTGCCAGCAGCAAAGGACAGGGAATTGACGAGCAGTACTTC. Translation gives CASSKGQGIDEQYF.

This clone occurred once. The rearrangement joins TRBV10-1 to TRBJ2-2; D is unresolved. V lost 5 bases and J lost 4, with 11 bases in between. This CDR3 has 14 amino acids. From germline, CDR1 is WNHNN and CDR2 SYGVQD (reference sequence). The CDR3 loop is CASSLTPGTGELFF. The DNA for the CDR3 is TGCGCCAGCAGTTTGACCCCTGGCACCGGGGAGCTGTTTTTT.

The V call is TRBV5-1, the J call TRBJ2-1; 7 positions match TRBD2. CDR3 length equals 14 residues. Unmatched junction bases numbered 13, after V lost 5 bases and J lost 11 bases. Germline CDR1 SGHRS, CDR2 YFSETQ. The CDR3 reads CASSPGGPPPKQFF. CDR3 bases: TGCGCCAGCAGTCCGGGAGGCCCGCCCCCTAAGCAGTTCTTC.

The chain recombines TRBV18 with TRBJ2-2; D is possibly TRBD1 or TRBD2 (5 bases each). V lost 2 bases, J lost 3 bases, and 10 bases lay in between. This CDR3 contains 15 residues. Germline V gene lookup returns CDR1 KGHSH and CDR2 LQKENI. CDR3 sequence reads: CASSPTGPYTGELFF. The DNA for the CDR3 is TGTGCCAGCTCACCAACGGGACCCTACACCGGGGAGCTGTTTTTT.

This clone turned up a few times. The J gene is TRBJ2-5, the V gene TRBV11-2, with D uncertain. V was cut by 2 bases and J by 3 bases, with 7 bases left in between. CDR1 is SGHAT and CDR2 is FQNNGV in the germline V gene. The CDR3 loop spans 13 amino acids. Here the CDR3 DNA reads TGTGCCAGCAGCTTATTGCCAGAAGAGACCCAGTACTTC. Its translation: CASSLLPEETQYF.

The chain employs TRBV4-1 and TRBJ1-1, with D perhaps matching TRBD1 (6 bases). The CDR3 runs 15 residues. Germline CDR1 MGHRA, CDR2 YSYEKL. The ends were cut back, 0 bases at V and 5 bases at J, with 13 bases in the middle. CDR3 sequence: CASSQDPGRGTEAFF. CDR3 DNA: TGCGCCAGCAGCCAAGATCCCGGGAGGGGGACTGAAGCTTTCTTT.

The chain carries TRBV7-9 and TRBJ1-1; 7 bases are a match to TRBD1. Germline-derived CDR1 and CDR2 are SEHNR and FQNEAQ (reference sequence). The CDR3 length is 17 residues. With V trimmed by 4 bases and J by 0 bases, 11 bases remained unmatched. The CDR3 coding sequence is TGTGCCAGCAGCTCTACGACCGCGGACAGGTTGAACACTGAAGCTTTCTTT. Its translation: CASSSTTADRLNTEAFF.

This chain connects TRBV27 to TRBJ1-2; D not certain. Looked up from germline, CDR1 is MNHEY and CDR2 is SMNVEV (reference sequence). With 4 bases removed from V and 6 bases from J, the gap between germline ends came to 12 bases. This CDR3 is 13 amino acids long. For the CDR3, the DNA is TGTGCCAGCAGTTCCACTCGGGTGGATGGCTACACCTTC. This codes for CASSSTRVDGYTF.